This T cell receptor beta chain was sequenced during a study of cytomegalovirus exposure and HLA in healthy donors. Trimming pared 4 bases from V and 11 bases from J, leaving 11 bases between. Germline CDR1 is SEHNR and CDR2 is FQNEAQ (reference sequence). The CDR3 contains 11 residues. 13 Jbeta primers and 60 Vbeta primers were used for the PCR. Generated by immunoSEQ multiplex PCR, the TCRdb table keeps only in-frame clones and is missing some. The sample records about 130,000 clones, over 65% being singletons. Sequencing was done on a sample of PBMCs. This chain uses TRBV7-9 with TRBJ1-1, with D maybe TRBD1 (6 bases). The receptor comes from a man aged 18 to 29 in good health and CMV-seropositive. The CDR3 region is CASSSDGQAFF. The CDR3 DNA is TGTGCCAGCAGCTCCGACGGACAGGCTTTCTTT.